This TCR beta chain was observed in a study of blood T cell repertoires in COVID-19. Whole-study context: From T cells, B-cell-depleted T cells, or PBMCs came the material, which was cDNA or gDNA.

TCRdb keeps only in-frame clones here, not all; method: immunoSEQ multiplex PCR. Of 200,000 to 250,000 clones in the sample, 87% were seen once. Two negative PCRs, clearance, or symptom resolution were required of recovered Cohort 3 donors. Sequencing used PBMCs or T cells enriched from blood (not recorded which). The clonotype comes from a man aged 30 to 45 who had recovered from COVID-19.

DNA for the CDR3: TGTGCCATCAGTGAAGGAGATCAGCCCCAGCATTTT. Encoded protein: CAISEGDQPQHF. The V call is TRBV10-3, the J call TRBJ1-5; no clear D gene. Germline assignment: CDR1 ENHRY and CDR2 SYGVKD. Trimming left V 3 bases short and J 5 bases short, with 5 bases between. The CDR3 is made up of 12 amino acids.